These 30 T cell receptor beta chains were sequenced from one sample in a study of T cell responses to AZD1222 COVID-19 vaccine. Assay: immunoSEQ multiplex PCR; the TCRdb copy retains only in-frame clones and omits some. The sample lists 150,000 or so clones; 75% to 90% were seen once. The material sequenced was peripheral blood, taken on day 0 of AZD1222 vaccination. These receptors came from an adult in good health.

The chain joins TRBV11-2 to TRBJ1-2, with 7 bases lining up with TRBD1. CDR1 is SGHAT and CDR2 is FQNNGV in the germline V gene. The CDR3 is made up of 13 amino acids. V gave up 3 bases and J gave up 4 bases; unmatched junction bases: 2. The DNA for the CDR3 is TGTGCCAGCAGCTTGACAGGGAGCTATGGCTACACCTTC. Protein sequence: CASSLTGSYGYTF.

The rearrangement links TRBV5-4 to TRBJ1-4; TRBD1 aligns across 7 bases. V trimming: 4 bases; J trimming: 0 bases; junction bases outside the gene matches: 6. The CDR3 has 16 residues. Germline V gene sequence: CDR1 SGHNT, CDR2 YYREEE (reference sequence). The CDR3 DNA follows: TGTGCCAGCAGCATCGGGACAGAAGCAACTAATGAAAAACTGTTTTTT. Amino acids: CASSIGTEATNEKLFF.

The chain has TRBV7-2 and TRBJ1-2; 7 nucleotides agree with TRBD1. Germline values: CDR1 SGHTA, CDR2 FQGNSA. The CDR3 is 14 amino acids. J was trimmed by 4 bases and V by 5 bases; bases with no gene match: 7. CDR3 amino acids: CASSPSGQLYGYTF. In DNA, the CDR3 is TGTGCCAGCAGCCCCTCGGGACAGCTCTATGGCTACACCTTC.

J is TRBJ2-2 and V is TRBV18; D call uncertain. This CDR3 is built from 15 residues. V was cut by 2 bases and J by 6 bases, with 13 bases left in between. The germline CDR1 and CDR2 sequences are KGHSH and LQKENI. This chain's CDR3 is CASSPKADRPGELFF. The CDR3 DNA reads TGTGCCAGCTCACCAAAGGCAGACCGTCCCGGGGAGCTGTTTTTT. Using reference TRBV18 and TRBJ2-2 for the parts outside the CDR3, the full variable domain is NAGVMQNPRHLVRRRGQEARLRCSPMKGHSHVYWYRQLPEEGLKFMVYLQKENIIDESGMPKERFSAEFPKEGPSILRIQQVVRGDSAAYFCASSPKADRPGELFFGEGSRLTVL.

The chain's CDR3 is CASSPPPGETQYF. CDR3 nucleotides: TGTGCCAGCAGCCCCCCCCCTGGGGAGACCCAGTACTTC. The chain recombines TRBV3-1 (or the pseudogene TRBV3-2) with TRBJ2-5; D unresolved. Germline loops: CDR1 LGHDT, CDR2 YNNKEL (reference sequence). The CDR3 has 13 residues. The V gene lost 4 bases and the J gene lost 5 bases, with 11 bases spanning the gap.

The chain carries TRBV3-1 (or the pseudogene TRBV3-2) and TRBJ1-4, with 10 positions matching TRBD1. The germline V gene has CDR1 LGHDT and CDR2 YNNKEL (reference sequence). CDR3 length: 17 residues. Trimming took 5 bases from V and 3 from J; bases not matched to a gene: 9. The CDR3 loop is CASSNRDRGGSNEKLFF. As DNA, the CDR3 is TGTGCCAGCAGCAACCGGGACAGGGGAGGATCTAATGAAAAACTGTTTTTT.

V and J are TRBV3-1 (or the pseudogene TRBV3-2) and TRBJ2-1; D might be TRBD2 (7 bases). The germline V gene encodes CDR1 LGHDT and CDR2 YNNKEL (reference sequence). The CDR3 consists of 18 residues. V lost 5 bases and J 0 bases, leaving 20 bases between the germline ends. The CDR3 DNA sequence: TGTGCCAGCAGCTCCCCCGGGGGGCAGGGCAGCTCCTACAATGAGCAGTTCTTC. Its protein product is CASSSPGGQGSSYNEQFF.

The chain joins TRBV6-2 or TRBV6-3 to TRBJ1-5; D perhaps matches TRBD1 (5 bases). This CDR3 is built from 17 residues. CDR1 and CDR2 from the germline V gene are MNHEY and SVGEGT. Trimming left V 3 bases short and J 4 bases short, with 19 bases between. The DNA for the CDR3 is TGTGCCAGCAGTTATCGACAGCCGTTCCGAGGAAATCAGCCCCAGCATTTT. Its protein product is CASSYRQPFRGNQPQHF.

The J gene is TRBJ1-2, the V gene TRBV11-2, with unresolved D. Trimming took off 5 bases at V and 4 bases at J, with 17 bases between the two ends. Germline CDR1 is SGHAT and CDR2 is FQNNGV. This CDR3 is 15 amino acids long. The CDR3 reads CASSTGSGRIYGYTF. The CDR3, as DNA: TGTGCCAGCAGCACCGGCTCCGGACGGATCTATGGCTACACCTTC.

J is TRBJ1-2 and V is TRBV2; D is undetermined. The CDR3 runs 11 residues. Germline V gene data show CDR1 as SNHLY and CDR2 as FYNNEI. Deletions cut 7 bases from V and 8 bases from J, with 11 bases between. CDR3 nucleotides: TGTGCCAGCAAAGAAGAGGGAGGCTACACCTTC. This translates into CASKEEGGYTF.

This chain joins TRBV6-6 and TRBJ2-5; 7 positions match TRBD2. The CDR3 runs to 14 residues. Trimming took 2 bases from V and 2 from J; bases not matched to a gene: 2. CDR1 and CDR2 from the germline V gene are MNHNY and SVGAGI (reference sequence). CDR3 DNA sequence: TGTGCCAGCAGTTACGGCGGGGGACAAGAGACCCAGTACTTC. Its protein product is CASSYGGGQETQYF.

The chain has TRBV12-3 or TRBV12-4 and TRBJ1-3; D not certain. V dropped 10 bases and J dropped 4 bases, with 14 bases sitting between them. The CDR3 runs to 13 residues. CDR3 sequence: CATNSGVGNTIYF. The CDR3 DNA sequence: TGTGCCACCAACAGTGGGGTCGGAAACACCATATATTTT.

The chain joins TRBV20-1 to TRBJ2-1, with D unclear. Germline V CDR1 and CDR2: DFQATT, SNEGSKA (reference sequence). The CDR3 contains 10 residues. The V gene lost 6 bases and the J gene lost 7 bases, with 7 bases spanning the gap. The CDR3 bases are TGCAGTGCGATCTATAATGAGCAGTTCTTC. Translated, it gives CSAIYNEQFF.

CDR3 amino acids: CAGQRSGDYNEQFF. The DNA of the CDR3 is TGTGCCGGCCAGCGTTCTGGCGACTACAATGAGCAGTTCTTC. The chain uses TRBV5-4 and TRBJ2-1; the D is unclear. Deletions cut 10 bases from V and 3 bases from J, with 17 bases between. The CDR3 extends over 14 amino acids. The germline gives CDR1 SGHNT, CDR2 YYREEE (reference sequence).

The gene calls are TRBV12-3 or TRBV12-4 and TRBJ1-4, with TRBD1 matching 10 bases. V gave up 9 bases and J gave up 12 bases; unmatched junction bases: 10. The CDR3 runs 13 residues. DNA of the CDR3: TGTGCCAGTAATAGACAGGGGGCAACGGAACTGTTTTTT. Translated: CASNRQGATELFF.

This CDR3 reads CAMSLTGDQPQHF. In DNA, the CDR3 is TGTGCCATGAGCCTTACAGGGGATCAGCCCCAGCATTTT. V and J are TRBV10-3 and TRBJ1-5; TRBD1 matches 7 bases. Trimming at V came to 9 bases and at J to 5 bases, leaving 7 bases not matched to a gene. This CDR3 has 13 residues. Per germline, CDR1 ENHRY and CDR2 SYGVKD.

V is TRBV15 and J is TRBJ2-2, with D possibly being TRBD2 (5 bases). CDR1 LNHNV and CDR2 YYDKDF come from the germline V gene (reference sequence). Trimming stripped 0 bases from V and 7 bases from J, with 15 bases between. The CDR3 has 16 amino acids. CDR3 DNA: TGTGCCACCAGCAGAGATTCTGGCGGAGGCGGCGGGGAGCTGTTTTTT. Its protein is CATSRDSGGGGGELFF.

The rearrangement joins TRBV5-1 to TRBJ1-4, with D uncertain. This CDR3 is 14 amino acids long. CDR1 and CDR2 from the germline V gene are SGHRS and YFSETQ. The V end lost 0 bases, the J end lost 7 bases, and 10 bases lay between the germline ends. The CDR3 here is CASSLGGTGEKLFF. The DNA for the CDR3 is TGCGCCAGCAGCTTGGGTGGCACGGGTGAAAAACTGTTTTTT. The entire variable domain, with the rest obtained from reference TRBV5-1 and TRBJ1-4, is as follows: KAGVTQTPRYLIKTRGQQVTLSCSPISGHRSVSWYQQTPGQGLQFLFEYFSETQRNKGNFPGRFSGRQFSNSRSEMNVSTLELGDSALYLCASSLGGTGEKLFFGSGTQLSVL.

This clone has a handful of counts. The V and J genes are TRBV6-5 and TRBJ1-4; D call uncertain. The CDR3 is made up of 15 amino acids. With 4 bases removed from V and 3 bases from J, the gap between germline ends came to 12 bases. CDR1 and CDR2 from the germline V gene are MNHEY and SVGAGI. In nucleotides, the CDR3 is TGTGCCAGCAGTTTAGAACAGTTAGCTAATGAAAAACTGTTTTTT. Encoded protein: CASSLEQLANEKLFF.

This chain connects TRBV6-6 to TRBJ1-3, with D unresolved. This CDR3 region has 15 residues. V was shortened by 6 bases and J by 0 bases, with 12 bases between the two germline ends. Germline V gene data show CDR1 as MNHNY and CDR2 as SVGAGI (reference sequence). The DNA of the CDR3 is TGTGCCAGCAGCCCGACGGTCGTCTCTGGAAACACCATATATTTT. Amino acids: CASSPTVVSGNTIYF.

V is TRBV9 and J is TRBJ2-1, with TRBD2 identical over 12 bases. This CDR3 contains 14 residues. V shed 3 bases, J shed 10 bases, and the junction held 5 bases outside the gene matches. Germline V gene data show CDR1 as SGDLS and CDR2 as YYNGEE. The CDR3 reads CASSADLAGGEQFF. The CDR3 nucleotides are TGTGCCAGCAGCGCCGACCTAGCGGGGGGGGAGCAGTTCTTC.

This chain joins TRBV2 and TRBJ1-5; 8 nucleotides align to TRBD1. This CDR3 is built from 14 residues. Germline CDR1 SNHLY, CDR2 FYNNEI. With V trimmed by 10 bases and J by 2 bases, 7 bases remained unmatched. In DNA form, the CDR3 reads TGTGCCACACAGGGGGGAAGTGGCAATCAGCCCCAGCATTTT. It translates to CATQGGSGNQPQHF.

The CDR3 nucleotides are TGCGCCAGCAGTGAGGGACTAGCGGGGACTCCGGATACGCAGTATTTT. Protein: CASSEGLAGTPDTQYF. The chain is built from TRBV5-1 and TRBJ2-3, with 13 bases identical to TRBD2. With 5 bases clipped from V and 6 bases from J, the junction kept 9 bases outside the gene matches. Germline V CDR1 and CDR2: SGHRS, YFSETQ. The CDR3 length is 16 residues.

This chain links TRBV2 with TRBJ2-3; 11 nucleotides match TRBD2. CDR3 length equals 18 residues. Unmatched junction bases numbered 12, after V lost 2 bases and J lost 5 bases. Germline-derived CDR1 and CDR2 are SNHLY and FYNNEI. The CDR3 loop reads CASSEWGDGTSGLDTQYF. CDR3 nucleotide sequence: TGTGCCAGCAGTGAATGGGGAGACGGGACTAGCGGATTAGATACGCAGTATTTT.

The chain employs TRBV5-6 and TRBJ1-1; D might be TRBD1 (5 bases). The CDR3 sequence is 12 residues long. V was pared by 1 base and J by 7 bases, with 8 bases between. From germline, CDR1 is SGHDT and CDR2 YYEEEE. This CDR3 reads CASSLRQLEAFF. CDR3 DNA: TGTGCCAGCAGCTTGCGACAGCTTGAAGCTTTCTTT.

The chain carries TRBV29-1 and TRBJ1-4; tentatively, D is TRBD1 (5 bases). CDR1 is SQVTM and CDR2 is ANQGSEA in the germline V gene. Trimming took 6 bases from V and 3 from J, leaving 8 bases between them. The CDR3 is 12 residues long. The CDR3 is CSVGGSNEKLFF. In nucleotides, the CDR3 is TGCAGCGTCGGGGGGTCTAATGAAAAACTGTTTTTT.

This chain uses TRBV5-6 with TRBJ2-3, with D possibly matching TRBD2 (5 bases). The CDR3 spans 12 residues. Trimming removed 4 bases at V and 7 bases at J, with 10 bases between. Per the germline V gene, CDR1 is SGHDT and CDR2 is YYEEEE. CDR3 in amino acids: CASSVTSNTQYF. The CDR3 nucleotides are TGTGCCAGCAGCGTCACTAGTAATACGCAGTATTTT. The variable domain in full, completed from reference TRBV5-6 and TRBJ2-3, reads DAGVTQSPTHLIKTRGQQVTLRCSPKSGHDTVSWYQQALGQGPQFIFQYYEEEERQRGNFPDRFSGHQFPNYSSELNVNALLLGDSALYLCASSVTSNTQYFGPGTRLTVL.

CDR3 residues: CASSAYNRGNTIYF. In nucleotides, the CDR3 is TGTGCCAGCAGTGCCTACAATCGCGGAAACACCATATATTTT. This sequence joins TRBV25-1 and TRBJ1-3, with D hard to call. CDR3 length equals 14 residues. Deletions cut 4 bases from V and 4 bases from J, with 11 bases between. Germline V gene data show CDR1 as MGHDK and CDR2 as SYGVNS. The full variable domain, with the rest looked up from reference TRBV25-1 and TRBJ1-3, is EADIYQTPRYLVIGTGKKITLECSQTMGHDKMYWYQQDPGMELHLIHYSYGVNSTEKGDLSSESTVSRIRTEHFPLTLESARPSHTSQYLCASSAYNRGNTIYFGEGSWLTVV.

CDR3 sequence: CASSLVGLNTEAFF. The CDR3 coding sequence is TGTGCCAGCAGTTTGGTAGGGTTGAACACTGAAGCTTTCTTT. This chain links TRBV27 with TRBJ1-1; D remains ambiguous. This CDR3 has 14 residues. Germline V gene sequence: CDR1 MNHEY, CDR2 SMNVEV (reference sequence). V lost 3 bases to trimming and J lost 0 bases, with 8 bases between them.

The J gene is TRBJ1-1, the V gene TRBV28, with unresolved D. V was cut by 4 bases and J by 5 bases, with 17 bases left in between. The CDR3 runs to 15 residues. Germline CDR1 is MDHEN and CDR2 is SYDVKM. CDR3 region: CASSSQKGKRTEAFF. CDR3 sequence (DNA): TGTGCCAGCAGTTCCCAGAAGGGAAAGAGGACTGAAGCTTTCTTT.